The sequence of this TCR beta chain was determined in a study of blood T cell repertoires in COVID-19 (dated by TCRdb to 2020 to 2021). The study in broad terms: The collaborator samples originated in the United States, Italy and Spain and spanned the acute and convalescent phases of COVID-19. The material from the prospective study consisted of cDNA or gDNA derived from T cells, B-cell-depleted T cells, or PBMCs. Subjects who had been exposed to COVID-19, were actively infected with it, or had recovered from it provided the deeply sampled blood TCRbeta repertoires that made up the dataset. The repertoires were released in a freely available public database intended as a resource for research on the immune response to SARS-CoV-2. Samples were obtained from the ongoing ImmuneRACE study (first 160 participants) and from approximately 1,200 subjects provided by 6 global collaborators. A de-identified subject ID, COVID-19 status, age in years and sex were almost always included in the sample metadata. Where available, HLA class I and class II types were taken from metadata supplied by the sample provider and were not determined by assay-based typing.

Of note for this clone: What this receptor recognizes is not known. There are no base qualities to consult, and no much larger clone falls within one base.

The CDR3, from cysteine to phenylalanine, totals 15 residues. Only CDR3 DNA remains: 45 bases, in frame from the first base. V gives up 3 bases and J gives up 0 bases, and the segment between their germline ends measures 10 bases. Looking up the germline V gene (reference sequence) yields CDR1 LNHDA and CDR2 SQIVND. TCRbeta CDR3 regions were amplified from genomic DNA using the immunoSEQ Assay, a bias-controlled multiplex PCR. In the paper's pipeline: Within the assay, amplification of reference gene primers was used to estimate how many nucleated cells each sample contained. To quantify the absolute abundance of each unique TCRbeta CDR3 rearrangement, sequence reads were collapsed and filtered. For each sample, productive Simpson clonality was calculated as the square root of Simpson's diversity index over productive rearrangements. Held by TCRdb, this immuneACCESS table contains in-frame sequences only and omits some clones. Under half of the omission traces to an unresolved V gene where checked; the cause of the rest is unknown. The DNA was the basis for D and trimming; V, J and clone size are from that table. The sample profile shows under 200,000 clones; roughly 83% of them were found once. The ten largest clones capture about 1.5% of the sample.

General findings and caveats noted by the study authors: Clinical and demographic metadata were provided uncurated, with the amount varying by source and participant.

Whole blood was collected in K2EDTA tubes by collaborating institutions according to the institutions' own protocols. For TCRbeta analysis, collaborators shipped samples as frozen whole blood, isolated PBMCs, or DNA extracted from either of those sample types. This chain joins TRBV19 to TRBJ2-3; the D gene is possibly TRBD2, with 5 bases matching. Sequenced material: peripheral blood. This TCR derives from a human donor in a cohort sampled during active COVID-19. DNA sequence: TGTGCCAGTAGTATCGAGGGTAGCAGCACAGATACGCAGTATTTT. It specifies CASSIEGSSTDTQYF.